This T cell receptor (beta chain) was sequenced in a study of blood T cell repertoires in COVID-19. Overall study: Samples taken during acute and convalescent COVID-19 were collected in the United States, Italy and Spain. The analysed material was cDNA or gDNA that came from T cells, B-cell-depleted T cells, or PBMCs.

CDR1 and CDR2 (germline): SGHNT, YYREEE (reference sequence). Between the trimmed V and J ends, which lost 4 bases and 2 bases, there was a span of 17 bases. The CDR3 runs 16 residues. As originally analysed: Scientists estimated how many nucleated cells there were by amplifying reference gene primers. Measured with immunoSEQ multiplex PCR; TCRdb has only the in-frame clones, and not every one. That table gives V, J and clone size, and the DNA gave D and trimming. The sample has about 220,000 clones, more than 75% seen once; the top ten hold 2.9%. This clone has ten or more counts. This sequence joins TRBV5-4 and TRBJ2-3, with TRBD2 as a possible D gene (5 bases). This TCR derives from a man between 50 and 59 years old who had recovered from COVID-19. The specimen sequenced was peripheral blood. CDR3 DNA: TGTGCCAGCAGCCCTGGAGGAACTAGAAACACAGATACGCAGTATTTT. Protein: CASSPGGTRNTDTQYF.